This TCR beta chain was recovered during a study of T cells after yellow fever vaccination. The wider study: Those fractions that held only low numbers of cells were prepared using the SMART-Seq v4 Ultra Low Input RNA kit.

Looked up from germline, CDR1 is SGHTA and CDR2 is FQGNSA. The CDR3 is made up of 16 amino acids. V lost 5 bases, J lost 4 bases, and 11 bases stayed unmatched. UMIs were added to TCR cDNA along with a universal primer site when it was made by 5'RACE template switching. TCRdb re-analysed the 5' RACE reads in MiXCR, keeping a single row per CDR3 protein. This sample has 500,000 to 700,000 distinct CDR3 sequences; 15% to 20% occur once, and the top ten carry around an eighth. This chain uses TRBV7-2 with TRBJ2-3, with TRBD1 matching 8 bases. This TCR was sampled from a man aged 25 to 40 who received the YFV17D yellow fever vaccine. Sample: PBMCs, taken 15 days after the yellow fever booster vaccination. The CDR3 coding sequence is TGTGCCAGCAGCCAGGGTCTGACAGGGGTGGCAGATACGCAGTATTTT. Protein sequence: CASSQGLTGVADTQYF.